These 10 T cell receptor beta chains originate from one sample sequenced in a study of shared clonotypes between healthy human individuals. Profiling relied on immunoSEQ multiplex PCR, and the TCRdb table lists in-frame clones only, not all of them. There are roughly 850,000 clones in the sample; 95% to 97% occur only once, and roughly 0.23% lies in the top ten. Only CD45RO-negative cells positively selected for CCR7 counted as naive CD8 cells, so terminally differentiated effector memory CD45RA+ cells were excluded. The sequenced material came from naive CD8+ T cells sorted from blood. All receptors come from a man aged 30-40 years in good health.

The rearrangement links TRBV5-5 to TRBJ2-7; TRBD1 aligns across 7 bases. This CDR3 contains 16 residues. With V trimmed by 4 bases and J by 3 bases, 13 bases remained unmatched. Germline V gene sequence: CDR1 SGHKS, CDR2 YYEKEE (reference sequence). CDR3 loop: CASSAAGTEAYYEQYF. Written as DNA, the CDR3 is TGTGCCAGCAGCGCCGCCGGGACAGAGGCCTACTACGAGCAGTACTTC.

The chain employs TRBV5-1 and TRBJ2-7; 15 bases agree with TRBD2. Germline lookup yields CDR1 SGHRS and CDR2 YFSETQ. J gave up 3 bases and V 4 bases, and 8 bases lay outside the gene matches. The CDR3 totals 17 residues. The CDR3 coding sequence is TGCGCCAGCAGCCTCGGGACTAGCGGGAGGCCGCTCTACGAGCAGTACTTC. It is translated as CASSLGTSGRPLYEQYF.

CDR3 DNA: TGTGCCAGCAATGGGGACAGCCGCTACGAGCAGTACTTC. It encodes CASNGDSRYEQYF. The V gene is TRBV2, the J gene TRBJ2-7, with 7 bases matching TRBD1. This CDR3 is 13 amino acids long. Trimming at V came to 7 bases and at J to 3 bases, leaving 6 bases not matched to a gene. Germline V CDR1 and CDR2: SNHLY, FYNNEI.

The gene calls are TRBV29-1 and TRBJ1-1; D is perhaps TRBD1 (6 bases). The V gene's germline CDR1 is SQVTM and CDR2 ANQGSEA. The CDR3 totals 14 residues. V was pared by 4 bases and J by 1 base, with 13 bases between. The CDR3 DNA reads as TGCAGCGTTGCATCGGGGGCAACGAACACTGAAGCTTTCTTT. It is translated as CSVASGATNTEAFF. The full variable domain, completed using reference TRBV29-1 and TRBJ1-1, is SAVISQKPSRDICQRGTSLTIQCQVDSQVTMMFWYRQQPGQSLTLIATANQGSEATYESGFVIDKFPISRPNLTFSTLTVSNMSPEDSSIYLCSVASGATNTEAFFGQGTRLTVV.

V and J are TRBV7-9 and TRBJ1-1, with D perhaps TRBD1 (5 bases). The CDR3 covers 15 residues. Trimming took off 0 bases at V and 4 bases at J, with 12 bases between the two ends. Germline V gene lookup returns CDR1 SEHNR and CDR2 FQNEAQ (reference sequence). The CDR3 coding sequence is TGTGCCAGCAGCTTAGCGATAGACAGTCGCACTGAAGCTTTCTTT. As protein: CASSLAIDSRTEAFF.

The CDR3 is CASSSQDRDRGETQYF. The CDR3 bases are TGTGCCAGCAGCTCCCAAGACCGGGACAGGGGAGAGACCCAGTACTTC. This chain connects TRBV7-6 to TRBJ2-5; 10 bases align to TRBD1. Germline V gene data show CDR1 as SGHVS and CDR2 as FNYEAQ. The CDR3 extends over 16 amino acids. Losses at the gene ends were 4 bases for V and 4 bases for J; bases not matched to a gene: 9.

The CDR3 DNA follows: TGTGCCAGCGTCGACACCGGGGAGCTGTTTTTT. Residues: CASVDTGELFF. This chain connects TRBV7-9 to TRBJ2-2; no clear D. CDR3 size: 11 residues. Germline assignment: CDR1 SEHNR and CDR2 FQNEAQ (reference sequence). Trimming shortened V by 8 bases and J by 3 bases, and 4 bases separated the two germline ends. Using reference TRBV7-9 and TRBJ2-2 for the parts outside the CDR3, the full variable domain is DTGVSQNPRHKITKRGQNVTFRCDPISEHNRLYWYRQTLGQGPEFLTYFQNEAQLEKSRLLSDRFSAERPKGSFSTLEIQRTEQGDSAMYLCASVDTGELFFGEGSRLTVL.

J is TRBJ2-2 and V is TRBV9, with D perhaps assigned TRBD1 or TRBD2 (5 bases each). Germline V gives CDR1 SGDLS, CDR2 YYNGEE. V gave up 1 base and J gave up 6 bases, with 7 bases separating them. The CDR3 loop spans 13 amino acids. The CDR3 DNA reads TGTGCCAGCAGCGTACAGGGAGCCGGGGAGCTGTTTTTT. The encoded protein is CASSVQGAGELFF.

CDR3 DNA sequence: TGTGCCAGCGCGAAAGGCTCTGGGGCCAACGTCCTGACTTTC. It codes for CASAKGSGANVLTF. The V call is TRBV10-3, the J call TRBJ2-6; D is undetermined. With 10 bases removed from V and 0 bases from J, the gap between germline ends came to 10 bases. The CDR3 totals 14 residues. Germline CDR1 and CDR2: ENHRY and SYGVKD.

The J gene is TRBJ1-1, the V gene TRBV19; D is possibly TRBD1 (5 bases). Germline CDR1 is LNHDA and CDR2 is SQIVND (reference sequence). This CDR3 has 13 amino acids. V was shortened by 5 bases and J by 4 bases, with 11 bases between the two germline ends. The DNA for the CDR3 is TGTGCCAGTAGTGCGGCGGGGGGCACTGAAGCTTTCTTT. This gives the protein CASSAAGGTEAFF.